The present entry profiles one T cell receptor (beta chain) with its context. The antigen this receptor binds is unknown. No base-level quality is on record; no much larger clone is a single base apart. Relative to germline, V is 0 bases shorter and J is 2 bases shorter, with 6 bases between their ends. The CDR3 holds 13 amino acids from the cysteine to the phenylalanine. The retained sequence is limited to the CDR3, 39 bases, with the frame set at the first base. The germline V gene encodes CDR1 DFQATT and CDR2 SNEGSKA (reference sequence). TCRdb shows the sequencer as Illumina HiSeq 2500. Quantitative 5'-RACE with molecular barcodes was the method used to prepare the TCR beta libraries. Per the authors' processing: A new computational method, built on a probabilistic model of VDJ rearrangement, was used to identify disease-linked TCR variants. TCRdb reanalyzed the raw reads on its own, using fastp at Q25 for trimming and MiXCR for clone calling, and kept in-frame beta chains. Identical CDR3 proteins give one entry, which carries the most common genes and DNA. TCRdb's processing, not the study's, gives the V and J calls here. The sample table shows a few hundred thousand distinct CDR3 sequences, and around 18% are seen once. The biggest ten clones account for roughly 7.3% of the sample.

This specimen comes from a study of CD8 T cells in ankylosing spondylitis listed by TCRdb under 2017. About the full investigation: The study set out to find disease-linked TCR variants by profiling T cell receptor beta repertoires in ankylosing spondylitis patients and healthy donors. Samples of peripheral blood were taken, and for ankylosing spondylitis patients, synovial fluid was collected as well. The full study cohort was made up of 25 ankylosing spondylitis patients and roughly 98 healthy donors. Beyond this particular receptor, the publication reports: Blood from ankylosing spondylitis patients appeared to be characterized by a TCR beta motif made up of about 8 highly homologous amino acid variants. Significant enrichment of the disease-linked clones was reported in matched synovial fluid samples from ankylosing spondylitis patients. Some TCR beta motif variants had previously been reported in synovial fluid and blood of reactive arthritis patients, which suggested common disease-initiation mechanisms. A CD8+ phenotype was shown by the disease-linked clones, which were found at relatively low frequencies in peripheral blood.

Sequencing input: blood, either unsorted or a sorted T cell fraction (not recorded which). The sequence was obtained from a male donor with ankylosing spondylitis or in good health (not recorded which). Recombination connected TRBV20-1 to TRBJ2-3; no D gene is confidently identified. The CDR3 region has the sequence CSARDPVTDTQYF. The DNA is TGCAGTGCTAGAGACCCAGTCACAGATACGCAGTATTTT.